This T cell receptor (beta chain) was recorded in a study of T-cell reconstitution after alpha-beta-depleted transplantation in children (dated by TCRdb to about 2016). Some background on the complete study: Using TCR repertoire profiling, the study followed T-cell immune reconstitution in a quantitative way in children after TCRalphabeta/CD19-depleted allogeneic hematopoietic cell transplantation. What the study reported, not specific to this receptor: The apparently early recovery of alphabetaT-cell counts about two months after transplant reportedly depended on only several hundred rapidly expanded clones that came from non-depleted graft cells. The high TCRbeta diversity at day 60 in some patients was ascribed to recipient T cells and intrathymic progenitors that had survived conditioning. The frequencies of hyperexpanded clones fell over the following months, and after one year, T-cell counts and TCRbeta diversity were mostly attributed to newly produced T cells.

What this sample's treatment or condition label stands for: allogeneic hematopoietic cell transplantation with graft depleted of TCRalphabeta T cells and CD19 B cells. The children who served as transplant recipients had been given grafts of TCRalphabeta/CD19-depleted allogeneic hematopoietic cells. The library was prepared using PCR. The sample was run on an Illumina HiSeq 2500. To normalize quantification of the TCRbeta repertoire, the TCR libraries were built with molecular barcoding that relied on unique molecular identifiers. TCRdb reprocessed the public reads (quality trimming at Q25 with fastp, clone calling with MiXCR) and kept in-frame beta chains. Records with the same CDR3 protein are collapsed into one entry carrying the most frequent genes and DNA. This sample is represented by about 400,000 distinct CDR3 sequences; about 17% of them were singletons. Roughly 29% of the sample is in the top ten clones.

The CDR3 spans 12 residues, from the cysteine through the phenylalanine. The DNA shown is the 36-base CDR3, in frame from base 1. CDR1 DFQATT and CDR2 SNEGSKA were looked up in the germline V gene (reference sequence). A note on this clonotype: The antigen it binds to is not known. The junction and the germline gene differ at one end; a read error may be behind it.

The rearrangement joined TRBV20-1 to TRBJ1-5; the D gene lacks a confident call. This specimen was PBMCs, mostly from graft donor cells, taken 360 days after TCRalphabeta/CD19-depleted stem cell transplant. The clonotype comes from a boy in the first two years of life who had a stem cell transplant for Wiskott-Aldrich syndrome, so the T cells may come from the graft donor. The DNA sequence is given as TGCAGCGCTAGGACGGGCAATCAGCCCCAGCATTTT. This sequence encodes CSARTGNQPQHF.